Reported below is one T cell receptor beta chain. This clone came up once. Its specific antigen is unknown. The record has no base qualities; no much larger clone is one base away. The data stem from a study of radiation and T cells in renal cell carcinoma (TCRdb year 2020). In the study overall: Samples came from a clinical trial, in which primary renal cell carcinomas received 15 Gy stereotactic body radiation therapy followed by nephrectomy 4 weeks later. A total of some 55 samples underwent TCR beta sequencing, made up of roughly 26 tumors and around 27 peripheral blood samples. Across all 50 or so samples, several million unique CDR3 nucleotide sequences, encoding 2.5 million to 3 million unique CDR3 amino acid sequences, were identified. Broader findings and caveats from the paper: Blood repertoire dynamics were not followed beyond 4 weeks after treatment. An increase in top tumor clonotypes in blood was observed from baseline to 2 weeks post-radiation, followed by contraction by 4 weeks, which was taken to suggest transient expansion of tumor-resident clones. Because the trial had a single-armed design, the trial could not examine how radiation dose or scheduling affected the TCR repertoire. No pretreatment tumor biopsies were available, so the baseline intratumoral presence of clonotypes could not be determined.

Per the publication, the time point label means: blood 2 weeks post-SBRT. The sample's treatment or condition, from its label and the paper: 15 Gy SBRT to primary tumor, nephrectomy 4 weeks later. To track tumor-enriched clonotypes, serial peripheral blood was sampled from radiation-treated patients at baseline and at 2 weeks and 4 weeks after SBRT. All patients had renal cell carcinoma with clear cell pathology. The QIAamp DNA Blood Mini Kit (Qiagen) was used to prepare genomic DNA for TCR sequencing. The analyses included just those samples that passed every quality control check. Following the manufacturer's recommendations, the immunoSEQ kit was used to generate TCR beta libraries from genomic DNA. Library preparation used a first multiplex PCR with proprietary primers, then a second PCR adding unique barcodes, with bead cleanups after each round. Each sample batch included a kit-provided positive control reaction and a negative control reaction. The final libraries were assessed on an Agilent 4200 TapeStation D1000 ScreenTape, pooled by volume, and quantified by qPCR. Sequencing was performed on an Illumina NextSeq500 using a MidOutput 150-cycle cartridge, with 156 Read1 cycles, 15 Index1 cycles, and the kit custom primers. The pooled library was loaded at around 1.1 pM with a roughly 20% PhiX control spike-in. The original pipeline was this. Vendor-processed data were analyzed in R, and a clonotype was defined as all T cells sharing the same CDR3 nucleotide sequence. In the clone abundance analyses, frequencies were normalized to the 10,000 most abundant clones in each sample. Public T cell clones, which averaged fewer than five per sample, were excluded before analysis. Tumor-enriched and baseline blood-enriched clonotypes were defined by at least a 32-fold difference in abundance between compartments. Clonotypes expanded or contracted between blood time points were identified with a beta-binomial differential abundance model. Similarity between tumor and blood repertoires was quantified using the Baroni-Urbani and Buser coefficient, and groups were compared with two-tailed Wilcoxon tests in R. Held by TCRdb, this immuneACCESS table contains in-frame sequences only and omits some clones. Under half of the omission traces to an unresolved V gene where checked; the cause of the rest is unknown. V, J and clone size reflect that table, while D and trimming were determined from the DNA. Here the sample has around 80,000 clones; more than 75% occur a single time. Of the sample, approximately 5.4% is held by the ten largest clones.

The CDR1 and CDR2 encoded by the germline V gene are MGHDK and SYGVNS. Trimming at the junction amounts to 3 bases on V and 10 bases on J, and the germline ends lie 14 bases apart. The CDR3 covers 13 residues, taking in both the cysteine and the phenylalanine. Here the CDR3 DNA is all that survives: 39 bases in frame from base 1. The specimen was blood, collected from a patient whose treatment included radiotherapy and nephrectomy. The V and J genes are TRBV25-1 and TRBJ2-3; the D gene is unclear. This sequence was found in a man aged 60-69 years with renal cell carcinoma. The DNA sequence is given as TGTGCCAGCAGTGATTCTCGAGTACAAGCGCAGTATTTT. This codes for CASSDSRVQAQYF.